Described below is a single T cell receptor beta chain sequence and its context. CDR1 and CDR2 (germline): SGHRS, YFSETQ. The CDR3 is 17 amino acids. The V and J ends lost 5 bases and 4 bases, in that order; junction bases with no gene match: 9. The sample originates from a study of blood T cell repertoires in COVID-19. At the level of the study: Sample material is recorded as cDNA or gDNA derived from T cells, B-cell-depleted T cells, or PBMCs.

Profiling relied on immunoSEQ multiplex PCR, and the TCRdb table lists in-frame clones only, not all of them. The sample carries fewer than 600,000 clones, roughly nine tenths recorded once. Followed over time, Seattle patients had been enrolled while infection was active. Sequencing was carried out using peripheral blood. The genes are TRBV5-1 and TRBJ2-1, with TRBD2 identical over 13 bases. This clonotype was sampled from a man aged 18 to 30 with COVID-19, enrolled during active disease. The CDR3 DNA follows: TGCGCCAGCAGATGGACTAGCGGGAGTCCGAATTACAATGAGCAGTTCTTC. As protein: CASRWTSGSPNYNEQFF.